There are a few counts of the clone carrying this T cell receptor (beta chain). This entry belongs to a study of blood T cell repertoires in COVID-19. Only in-frame clones appear in the TCRdb table, and some are missing; sequencing was by immunoSEQ multiplex PCR. Of about 350,000 clones listed, roughly 87% are singletons. The V and J ends lost 4 bases and 2 bases, in that order; junction bases with no gene match: 4. The length of the CDR3 is 15 residues. Germline assignment: CDR1 SEHNR and CDR2 FQNEAQ (reference sequence). Assignments of participants to cohorts depended upon their own reported clinical history.

The chain is built from TRBV7-9 and TRBJ1-4; TRBD1 aligns across 7 bases. The receptor's source is a woman aged 25-40 years who had recovered from COVID-19. Sequenced: PBMCs or T cells enriched from blood (not recorded which). In nucleotides, the CDR3 is TGTGCCAGCAGCTCCCCCAGGGGGACTAATGAAAAACTGTTTTTT. Its protein product is CASSSPRGTNEKLFF.